The source of this T cell receptor (beta chain) is a study of beta chain features in type 1 diabetes. The entirety of the isolated RNA underwent reverse transcription, so expressed TCRB transcripts were sequenced. Method: immunoSEQ multiplex PCR; TCRdb's copy keeps in-frame clones and lacks some. The sample yields 300,000 to 350,000 clones, 6.5% to 10% seen once. This clone occurred a few times. The specimen was central memory CD4+ T cells from blood. The receptor was isolated from a woman aged 18-35 years in good health.

This chain's CDR3 is CASRPRTSGRQGANEQFF. The DNA for the CDR3 is TGTGCCAGTAGACCACGAACTAGCGGGAGGCAGGGGGCGAATGAGCAGTTCTTC. The rearrangement links TRBV19 to TRBJ2-1; 12 nucleotides match TRBD2. Germline assignment: CDR1 LNHDA and CDR2 SQIVND (reference sequence). Trimming removed 6 bases from V and 7 bases from J; junction bases left unmatched: 16. CDR3 length equals 18 residues.